One and the same sample provided the 23 T cell receptor beta chains below, sequenced in a study of blood T cell repertoires in COVID-19. Sequencing used immunoSEQ multiplex PCR; TCRdb keeps in-frame clones, though not all of them. The sample yields hundreds of thousands of clones, more than 80% seen once. The specimen was peripheral blood. These receptors were obtained from a woman between 25 and 40 years old with COVID-19, enrolled during active disease.

The chain carries TRBV5-8 and TRBJ1-2; D is undetermined. This CDR3 contains 14 residues. Germline-derived CDR1 and CDR2 are SGHTS and YDEGEE. Trimming took 4 bases from V and 4 from J, leaving 14 bases between them. Here the CDR3 reads CASSPTGGPYGYTF. The CDR3 region has the DNA TGTGCCAGCAGCCCGACCGGCGGTCCCTATGGCTACACCTTC.

The chain combines TRBV9 with TRBJ1-2, with D possibly being TRBD1 (5 bases). From germline, CDR1 is SGDLS and CDR2 YYNGEE. Trimming removed 3 bases at V and 4 bases at J, with 13 bases between. CDR3 size: 14 residues. CDR3 nucleotides: TGTGCCAGCAGCGAGGGTTCAGGGATCTATGGCTACACCTTC. This translates into CASSEGSGIYGYTF.

This chain uses TRBV12-3 or TRBV12-4 with TRBJ2-7, with D perhaps matching TRBD1 (5 bases). This CDR3 is 13 amino acids long. V dropped 7 bases and J dropped 2 bases, with 12 bases sitting between them. In nucleotides, the CDR3 is TGTGCCAGCACCGTCGAGGACACCTACGAGCAGTACGTC. Translation gives CASTVEDTYEQYV.

V and J are TRBV29-1 and TRBJ1-4; D remains unclear. V shed 7 bases and J shed 0 bases, with 9 bases lying between them. Germline V gene lookup returns CDR1 SQVTM and CDR2 ANQGSEA. CDR3 size: 13 residues. CDR3 DNA sequence: TGCAGCGGTCAGATTGCAACTAATGAAAAACTGTTTTTT. Protein product: CSGQIATNEKLFF.

Only a few counts were recorded for this clone. J is TRBJ1-4 and V is TRBV5-4; a possible D gene is TRBD1 (6 bases). V shed 4 bases and J shed 9 bases, with 13 bases lying between them. The CDR3 covers 13 residues. Germline CDR1 is SGHNT and CDR2 is YYREEE (reference sequence). DNA of the CDR3: TGTGCCAGCAGCCAGGGGACGGAACAAAAACTGTTTTTT. As protein: CASSQGTEQKLFF.

This clone was observed once. V is TRBV19 and J is TRBJ1-2; TRBD1 is a possible D gene (6 bases). In germline, CDR1 is LNHDA, CDR2 SQIVND (reference sequence). There are 14 residues in the CDR3. With 7 bases removed from V and 8 bases from J, the gap between germline ends came to 20 bases. This CDR3 is CASTHHIRQDGYTF. The CDR3 region has the DNA TGTGCCAGTACTCACCATATCCGACAGGACGGCTACACCTTC.

The gene calls are TRBV24-1 and TRBJ2-2; D call uncertain. The CDR3 runs 16 residues. The V gene's germline CDR1 is KGHDR and CDR2 SFDVKD. Trimming removed 9 bases from V and 6 bases from J, with 22 bases in between. This chain's CDR3 is CATERPSTRRAGELFF. The CDR3 region has the DNA TGTGCCACCGAAAGGCCCTCGACACGACGTGCCGGGGAGCTGTTTTTT.

This clone has a single count. The gene calls are TRBV14 and TRBJ2-1; 11 nucleotides align to TRBD1. Germline CDR1 SGHDN, CDR2 FVKESK. The CDR3 is 15 residues long. V was clipped by 4 bases and J by 13 bases; unmatched bases: 12. The CDR3 reads CASSRTWDRGDPQFF. DNA of the CDR3: TGTGCCAGCAGCCGGACCTGGGACAGGGGGGATCCCCAGTTCTTC.

This chain connects TRBV11-2 to TRBJ2-1, with D maybe TRBD2 (5 bases). CDR3 size: 12 residues. The germline V and J ends were trimmed by 1 base and 8 bases, with 6 bases remaining between them. Germline V gene data show CDR1 as SGHAT and CDR2 as FQNNGV. The CDR3 nucleotides are TGTGCCAGCAGCTTAGCAGCGGATGAGCAGTTCTTC. It codes for CASSLAADEQFF. Filled out from reference TRBV11-2 and TRBJ2-1, the complete variable domain reads EAGVAQSPRYKIIEKRQSVAFWCNPISGHATLYWYQQILGQGPKLLIQFQNNGVVDDSQLPKDRFSAERLKGVDSTLKIQPAKLEDSAVYLCASSLAADEQFFGPGTRLTVL.

This clone appeared once. V and J are TRBV3-1 (or the pseudogene TRBV3-2) and TRBJ1-2; D is perhaps TRBD1 (5 bases). The CDR3 has 13 amino acids. V was trimmed by 2 bases and J by 6 bases, leaving 10 bases between them. Germline loops: CDR1 LGHDT, CDR2 YNNKEL (reference sequence). The CDR3 DNA follows: TGTGCCAGCAGCCAATCCCAAGGGGATGGCTACACCTTC. Translation gives CASSQSQGDGYTF.

This chain joins TRBV6-1 and TRBJ2-5; 13 bases map to TRBD2. Per germline, CDR1 MNHNS and CDR2 SASEGT. Losses at the gene ends were 10 bases for V and 4 bases for J; bases not matched to a gene: 3. This CDR3 has 13 amino acids. The CDR3 loop reads CATRLAGGETQYF. The CDR3 DNA sequence: TGTGCCACACGACTAGCGGGAGGAGAGACCCAGTACTTC.

The chain combines TRBV2 with TRBJ2-2; D possibly corresponds to TRBD1 (6 bases). V lost 1 base and J lost 1, with 7 bases in between. CDR3 length: 15 residues. Germline V lookup: CDR1 SNHLY, CDR2 FYNNEI. This CDR3 reads CASSEGQVNTGELFF. The CDR3 region has the DNA TGTGCCAGCAGTGAAGGACAGGTGAACACCGGGGAGCTGTTTTTT.

The rearrangement joins TRBV5-6 to TRBJ2-1; D is unresolved. Germline V gene sequence: CDR1 SGHDT, CDR2 YYEEEE. V dropped 2 bases and J dropped 6 bases, with 6 bases sitting between them. The CDR3 loop spans 12 amino acids. CDR3 amino acids: CASSFKPNEQFF. As DNA, the CDR3 is TGTGCCAGCAGCTTCAAGCCCAATGAGCAGTTCTTC.

This clone showed up just once. The chain is built from TRBV7-2 and TRBJ1-1, with no clear D. CDR1 SGHTA and CDR2 FQGNSA come from the germline V gene. Trimming removed 3 bases at V and 1 base at J, with 9 bases between. The CDR3 has 14 residues. CDR3 region: CASSFGGRNTEAFF. The CDR3 DNA reads TGTGCCAGCAGCTTTGGAGGTAGGAACACTGAAGCTTTCTTT.

The chain links TRBV13 to TRBJ2-1; tentative D call: TRBD1 (6 bases). Germline V gene sequence: CDR1 PRHDT, CDR2 FYEKMQ (reference sequence). The CDR3 sequence is 15 residues long. Trimming removed 4 bases at V and 6 bases at J, with 16 bases between. The CDR3 is CASSSTGSPINEQFF. CDR3 coding DNA: TGTGCCAGCAGCTCTACAGGGAGCCCAATCAATGAGCAGTTCTTC.

The chain links TRBV6-2 or TRBV6-3 to TRBJ2-1; D is ambiguous. This CDR3 is built from 13 residues. V lost 2 bases and J lost 4, with 6 bases in between. Germline values: CDR1 MNHEY, CDR2 SVGEGT. The CDR3 spells CASSYPGYNEQFF. CDR3 nucleotides: TGTGCCAGCAGTTACCCCGGGTACAATGAGCAGTTCTTC.

The chain is built from TRBV18 and TRBJ2-1; D is unclear. The ends were cut back, 0 bases at V and 2 bases at J, with 14 bases in the middle. In germline, CDR1 is KGHSH, CDR2 LQKENI. There are 17 residues in the CDR3. The CDR3 nucleotides read TGTGCCAGCTCACCACCGGTCAGGAAGGTTGCCTACAATGAGCAGTTCTTC. Encoded protein: CASSPPVRKVAYNEQFF.

The rearrangement joins TRBV9 to TRBJ1-2; 8 nucleotides align to TRBD1. CDR1 is SGDLS and CDR2 is YYNGEE in the germline V gene. The CDR3 totals 16 residues. The junction had 4 bases not matched to a gene; V was cut back by 0 bases and J by 0 bases. CDR3 DNA sequence: TGTGCCAGCAGCGTAGGACAGGGGCCTACTAACTATGGCTACACCTTC. Protein: CASSVGQGPTNYGYTF.

This clone was seen a handful of times. J is TRBJ1-6 and V is TRBV2, with 7 bases identical to TRBD1. CDR3 size: 16 residues. With V trimmed by 5 bases and J by 6 bases, 10 bases remained unmatched. The germline V gene encodes CDR1 SNHLY and CDR2 FYNNEI. The CDR3 sequence: CASSIRDSGFNSPLHF. The DNA for the CDR3 is TGTGCCAGCAGTATCCGGGACAGCGGCTTTAATTCACCCCTCCACTTT. Full variable domain (rest looked up from reference TRBV2 and TRBJ1-6): EPEVTQTPSHQVTQMGQEVILRCVPISNHLYFYWYRQILGQKVEFLVSFYNNEISEKSEIFDDQFSVERPDGSNFTLKIRSTKLEDSAMYFCASSIRDSGFNSPLHFGNGTRLTVT.

This chain links TRBV2 with TRBJ1-5; TRBD1 aligns across 10 bases. The CDR3 is made up of 20 amino acids. Germline values: CDR1 SNHLY, CDR2 FYNNEI. The V gene end was trimmed by 7 bases and the J gene end by 5 bases; junction bases not matched to a gene: 23. The CDR3 DNA sequence: TGTGCCAGCATGCAGCGTAAGTTGGGACAGGGGCCGACTACTTATCAGCCCCAGCATTTT. This translates into CASMQRKLGQGPTTYQPQHF. Variable domain in full (rest from reference TRBV2 and TRBJ1-5): EPEVTQTPSHQVTQMGQEVILRCVPISNHLYFYWYRQILGQKVEFLVSFYNNEISEKSEIFDDQFSVERPDGSNFTLKIRSTKLEDSAMYFCASMQRKLGQGPTTYQPQHFGDGTRLSIL.

The rearrangement joins TRBV2 to TRBJ1-4; 8 bases are shared with TRBD1. Germline V gene sequence: CDR1 SNHLY, CDR2 FYNNEI. There are 15 residues in the CDR3. V gave up 6 bases and J gave up 8 bases; unmatched junction bases: 11. The CDR3 region has the DNA TGTGCCAGCAGGCGCCGCAGGACAGGGAACGAAAAACTGTTTTTT. Translated: CASRRRRTGNEKLFF.

This chain connects TRBV2 to TRBJ2-5, with a tentative D call TRBD2 (6 bases). The germline V gene has CDR1 SNHLY and CDR2 FYNNEI. V was clipped by 7 bases and J by 0 bases, with 15 bases between them. The CDR3 is made up of 15 amino acids. CDR3 sequence reads: CASTPSVADQETQYF. CDR3 coding DNA: TGTGCCAGCACCCCGTCGGTAGCGGACCAAGAGACCCAGTACTTC.

For the CDR3, the DNA is TGTGCCAGCAGTGAATACGGGAACACTGAAGCTTTCTTT. Residues: CASSEYGNTEAFF. The chain links TRBV25-1 to TRBJ1-1; no clear D. From germline, CDR1 is MGHDK and CDR2 SYGVNS. This CDR3 region has 13 residues. Between the trimmed V and J ends, which lost 0 bases and 1 base, there was a span of 3 bases.